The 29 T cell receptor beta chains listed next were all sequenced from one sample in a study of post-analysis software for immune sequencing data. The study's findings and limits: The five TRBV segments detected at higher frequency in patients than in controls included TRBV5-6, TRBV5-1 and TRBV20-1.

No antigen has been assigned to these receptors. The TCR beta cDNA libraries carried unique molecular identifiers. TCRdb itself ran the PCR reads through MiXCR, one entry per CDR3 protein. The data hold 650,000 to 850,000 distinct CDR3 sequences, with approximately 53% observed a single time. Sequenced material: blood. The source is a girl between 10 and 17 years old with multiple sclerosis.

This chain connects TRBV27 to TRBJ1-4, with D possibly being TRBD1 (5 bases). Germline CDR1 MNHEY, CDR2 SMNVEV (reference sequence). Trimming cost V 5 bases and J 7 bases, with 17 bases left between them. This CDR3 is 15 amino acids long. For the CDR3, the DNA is TGTGCCAGCAGTCTAAACAGGAGAATCCCTGAAAAACTGTTTTTT. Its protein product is CASSLNRRIPEKLFF.

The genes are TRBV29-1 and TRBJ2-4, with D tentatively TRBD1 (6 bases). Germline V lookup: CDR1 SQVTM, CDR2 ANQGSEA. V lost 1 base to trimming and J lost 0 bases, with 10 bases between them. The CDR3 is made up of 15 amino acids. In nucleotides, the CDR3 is TGCAGCGTTGAAGTTCCAGGGGTAGCCAAAAACATTCAGTACTTC. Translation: CSVEVPGVAKNIQYF.

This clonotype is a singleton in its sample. CDR3 sequence (DNA): TGTGCCAGCAGCCAACGAAGCGGGGTTGCCTACAATGAGCAGTTCTTC. Translation gives CASSQRSGVAYNEQFF. The genes are TRBV3-1 and TRBJ2-1; TRBD2 matches 7 bases. With V trimmed by 2 bases and J by 2 bases, 6 bases remained unmatched. The CDR3 has 16 residues. The germline CDR1 and CDR2 sequences are LGHDT and YNNKEL (reference sequence).

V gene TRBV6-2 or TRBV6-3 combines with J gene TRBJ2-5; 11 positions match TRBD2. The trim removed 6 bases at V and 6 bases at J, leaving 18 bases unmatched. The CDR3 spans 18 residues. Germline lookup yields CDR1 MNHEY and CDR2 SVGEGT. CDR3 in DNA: TGTGCCAGCAGCCCCACCGACCTCCTAGCGGGGGGCGGACAGACCCAGTACTTC. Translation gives CASSPTDLLAGGGQTQYF.

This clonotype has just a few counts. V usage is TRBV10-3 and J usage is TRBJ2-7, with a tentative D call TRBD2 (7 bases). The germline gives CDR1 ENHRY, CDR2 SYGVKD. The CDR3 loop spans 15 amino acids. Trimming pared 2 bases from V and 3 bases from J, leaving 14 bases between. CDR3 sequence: CAISEEGEGRYEQYF. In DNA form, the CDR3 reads TGTGCCATCAGTGAGGAGGGGGAGGGCCGCTACGAGCAGTACTTC.

DNA for the CDR3: TGTGCCATCAGGGACGTGGGGACAACTGAAGCTTTCTTT. This translates into CAIRDVGTTEAFF. The J gene is TRBJ1-1, the V gene TRBV10-3; possibly TRBD1 for D (6 bases). This CDR3 is 13 amino acids long. CDR1 is ENHRY and CDR2 is SYGVKD in the germline V gene. Trimming pared 6 bases from V and 5 bases from J, leaving 13 bases between.

CDR3 coding DNA: TGCAGTGCTAGAGATACCCAGGGACCCTACGAGCAGTACTTC. Protein product: CSARDTQGPYEQYF. The chain employs TRBV20-1 and TRBJ2-7, with D possibly called TRBD1 or TRBD2 (5 bases each). Trimming took 0 bases from V and 2 from J, leaving 11 bases between them. Germline V gene sequence: CDR1 DFQATT, CDR2 SNEGSKA (reference sequence). The CDR3 has 14 amino acids.

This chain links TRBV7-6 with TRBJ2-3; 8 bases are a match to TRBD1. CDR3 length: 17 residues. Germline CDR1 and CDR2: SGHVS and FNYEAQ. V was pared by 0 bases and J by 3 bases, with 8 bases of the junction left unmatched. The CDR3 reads CASSLAPGTGGTDTQYF. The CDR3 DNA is TGTGCCAGCAGCTTAGCCCCAGGAACAGGGGGGACAGATACGCAGTATTTT.

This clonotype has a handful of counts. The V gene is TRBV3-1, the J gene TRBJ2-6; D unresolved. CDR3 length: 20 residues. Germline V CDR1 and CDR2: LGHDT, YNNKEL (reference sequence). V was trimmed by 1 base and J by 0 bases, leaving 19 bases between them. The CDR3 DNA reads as TGTGCCAGCAGCCAAGGAGTTTCGCTGGCCCCGAGCTCTGGGGCCAACGTCCTGACTTTC. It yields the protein CASSQGVSLAPSSGANVLTF. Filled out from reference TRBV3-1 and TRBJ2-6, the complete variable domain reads DTAVSQTPKYLVTQMGNDKSIKCEQNLGHDTMYWYKQDSKKFLKIMFSYNNKELIINETVPNRFSPKSPDKAHLNLHINSLELGDSAVYFCASSQGVSLAPSSGANVLTFGAGSRLTVL.

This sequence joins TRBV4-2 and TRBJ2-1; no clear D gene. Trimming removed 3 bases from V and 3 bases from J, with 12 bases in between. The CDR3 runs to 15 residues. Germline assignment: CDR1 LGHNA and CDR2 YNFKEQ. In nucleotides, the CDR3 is TGTGCCAGCAGCCAGACCAATCCCCTCTACAATGAGCAGTTCTTC. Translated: CASSQTNPLYNEQFF.

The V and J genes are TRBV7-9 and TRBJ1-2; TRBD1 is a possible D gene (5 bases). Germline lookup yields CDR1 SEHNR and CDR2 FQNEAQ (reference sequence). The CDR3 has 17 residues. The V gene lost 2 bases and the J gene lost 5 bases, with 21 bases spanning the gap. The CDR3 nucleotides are TGTGCCAGCAGCTTATCTAGGCAGGGAAGTTTTGGATATGGCTACACCTTC. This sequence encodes CASSLSRQGSFGYGYTF.

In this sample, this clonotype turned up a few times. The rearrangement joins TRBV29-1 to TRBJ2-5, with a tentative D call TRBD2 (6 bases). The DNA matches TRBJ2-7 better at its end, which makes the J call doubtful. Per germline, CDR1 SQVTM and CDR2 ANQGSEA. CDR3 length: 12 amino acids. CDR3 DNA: TGCAGCGTGGGCCCTGTGGGGGGCGAGCAGTACTTC. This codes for CSVGPVGGEQYF.

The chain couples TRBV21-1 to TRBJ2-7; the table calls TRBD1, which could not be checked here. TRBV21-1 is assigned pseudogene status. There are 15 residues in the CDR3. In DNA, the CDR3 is TGTGCCAGCAGCAAAATCGACAGGGGGCGGTACGAGCAGTACTTC. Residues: CASSKIDRGRYEQYF.

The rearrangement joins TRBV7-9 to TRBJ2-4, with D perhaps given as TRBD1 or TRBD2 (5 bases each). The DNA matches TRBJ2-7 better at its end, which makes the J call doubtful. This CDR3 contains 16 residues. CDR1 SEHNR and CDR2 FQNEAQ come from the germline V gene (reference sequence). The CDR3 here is CASSPKGTALPYEQYF. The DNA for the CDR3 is TGTGCCAGCAGCCCCAAAGGGACGGCGCTCCCGTACGAGCAGTACTTC.

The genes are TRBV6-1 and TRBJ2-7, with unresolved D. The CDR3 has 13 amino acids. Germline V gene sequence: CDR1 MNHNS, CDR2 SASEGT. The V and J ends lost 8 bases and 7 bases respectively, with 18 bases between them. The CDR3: CASAIPTPAEQYF. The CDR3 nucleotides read TGTGCCAGCGCCATCCCGACCCCCGCTGAGCAGTACTTC.

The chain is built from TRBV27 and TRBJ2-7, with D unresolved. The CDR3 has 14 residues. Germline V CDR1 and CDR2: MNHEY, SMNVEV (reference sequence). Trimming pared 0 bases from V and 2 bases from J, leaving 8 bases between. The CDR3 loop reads CASSLSGDAYEQYF. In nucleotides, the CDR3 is TGTGCCAGCAGTTTATCGGGCGATGCCTACGAGCAGTACTTC.

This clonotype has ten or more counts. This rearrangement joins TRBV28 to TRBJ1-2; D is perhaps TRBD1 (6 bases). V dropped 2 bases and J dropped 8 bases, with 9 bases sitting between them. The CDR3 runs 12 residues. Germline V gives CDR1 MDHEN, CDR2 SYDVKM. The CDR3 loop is CASSLGQGGYTF. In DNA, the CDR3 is TGTGCCAGCAGTTTAGGTCAGGGGGGCTACACCTTC.

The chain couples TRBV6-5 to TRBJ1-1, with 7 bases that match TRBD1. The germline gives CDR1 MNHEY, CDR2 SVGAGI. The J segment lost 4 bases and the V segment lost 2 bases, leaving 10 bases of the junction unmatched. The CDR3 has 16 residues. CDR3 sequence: CASSYLLGQGGTEAFF. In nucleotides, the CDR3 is TGTGCCAGCAGTTACCTTCTTGGTCAGGGGGGCACTGAAGCTTTCTTT.

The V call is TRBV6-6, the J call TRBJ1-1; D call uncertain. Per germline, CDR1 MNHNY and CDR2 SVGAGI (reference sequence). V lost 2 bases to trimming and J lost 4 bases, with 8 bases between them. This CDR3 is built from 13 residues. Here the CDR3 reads CASSYRVGTEAFF. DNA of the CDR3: TGTGCCAGCAGTTACAGAGTTGGCACTGAAGCTTTCTTT.

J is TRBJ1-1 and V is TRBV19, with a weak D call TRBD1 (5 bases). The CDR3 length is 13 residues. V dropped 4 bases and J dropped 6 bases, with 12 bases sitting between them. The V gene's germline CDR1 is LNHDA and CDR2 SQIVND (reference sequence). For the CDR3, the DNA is TGTGCCAGTAGTACCCCAGGGTTAGCTGAAGCTTTCTTT. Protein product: CASSTPGLAEAFF.

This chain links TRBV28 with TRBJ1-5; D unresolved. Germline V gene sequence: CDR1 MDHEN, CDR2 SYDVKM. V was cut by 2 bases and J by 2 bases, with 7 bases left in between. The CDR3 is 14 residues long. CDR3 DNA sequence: TGTGCCAGCAGTTTAGTAAGGGGCAATCAGCCCCAGCATTTT. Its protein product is CASSLVRGNQPQHF.

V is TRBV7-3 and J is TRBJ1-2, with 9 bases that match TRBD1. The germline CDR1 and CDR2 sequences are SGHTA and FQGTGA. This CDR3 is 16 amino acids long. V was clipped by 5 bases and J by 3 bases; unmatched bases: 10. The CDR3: CASSPTGGAGYYGYTF. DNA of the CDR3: TGTGCCAGCAGCCCCACAGGGGGCGCCGGATACTATGGCTACACCTTC.

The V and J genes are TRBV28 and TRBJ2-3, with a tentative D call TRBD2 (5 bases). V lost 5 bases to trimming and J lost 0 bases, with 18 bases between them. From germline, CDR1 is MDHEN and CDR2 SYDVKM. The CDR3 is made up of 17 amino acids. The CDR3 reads CASSPLLAGYSTDTQYF. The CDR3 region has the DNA TGTGCCAGCAGTCCTCTTCTAGCAGGCTATAGCACAGATACGCAGTATTTT.

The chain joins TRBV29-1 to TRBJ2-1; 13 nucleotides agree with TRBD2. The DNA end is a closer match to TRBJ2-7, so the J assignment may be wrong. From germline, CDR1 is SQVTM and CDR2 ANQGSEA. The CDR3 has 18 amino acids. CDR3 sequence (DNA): TGCAGCGTTGTGGGGAGAGGGACTAGCGGGACCGCCTCCTACGAGCAGTACTTC. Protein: CSVVGRGTSGTASYEQYF.

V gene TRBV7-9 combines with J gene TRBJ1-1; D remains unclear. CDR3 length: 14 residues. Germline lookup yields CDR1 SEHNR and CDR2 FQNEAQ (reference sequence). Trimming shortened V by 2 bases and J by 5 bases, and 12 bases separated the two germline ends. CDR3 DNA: TGTGCCAGCAGCTTAATTAGGGTGGGGACTGAAGCTTTCTTT. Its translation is CASSLIRVGTEAFF.

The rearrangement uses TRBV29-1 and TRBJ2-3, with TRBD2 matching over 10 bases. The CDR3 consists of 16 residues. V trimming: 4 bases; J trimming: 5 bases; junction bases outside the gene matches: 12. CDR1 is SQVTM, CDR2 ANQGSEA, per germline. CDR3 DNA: TGCAGCGTTGGCAGACTGGGGCCTAGCGGGAGAGATACGCAGTATTTT. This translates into CSVGRLGPSGRDTQYF.

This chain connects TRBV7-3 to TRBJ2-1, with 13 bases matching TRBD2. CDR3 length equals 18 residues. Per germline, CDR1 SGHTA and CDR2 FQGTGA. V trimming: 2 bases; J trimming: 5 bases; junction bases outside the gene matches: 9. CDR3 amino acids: CASSLVPGTSGTHNEQFF. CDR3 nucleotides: TGTGCCAGCAGCTTAGTTCCCGGGACTAGCGGGACCCACAATGAGCAGTTCTTC.

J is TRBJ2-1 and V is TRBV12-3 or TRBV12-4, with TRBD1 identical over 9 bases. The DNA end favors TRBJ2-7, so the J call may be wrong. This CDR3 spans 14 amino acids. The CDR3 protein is CASRGTGSANEQYF. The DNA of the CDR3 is TGTGCCAGCAGAGGGACAGGGTCAGCCAATGAGCAGTACTTC.

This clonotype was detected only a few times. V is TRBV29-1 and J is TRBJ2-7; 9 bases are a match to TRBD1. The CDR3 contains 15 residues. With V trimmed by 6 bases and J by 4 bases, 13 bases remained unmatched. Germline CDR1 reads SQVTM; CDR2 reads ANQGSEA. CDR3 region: CSVTVWGQGVYEQYF. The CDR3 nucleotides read TGCAGCGTCACCGTCTGGGGACAGGGAGTTTACGAGCAGTACTTC.